This T cell receptor (beta chain) was obtained from a study of blood T cells in healthy people across ages. A J-beta primer mix and a sample-barcoded 5' primer were used in a second PCR of about 7 to 11 cycles. A tag from a template-switch adaptor with 12 random nucleotides marked each cDNA molecule. TCRdb analysed the 5' RACE reads with MiXCR anew, one entry per CDR3 protein. The sample lists just over 1 million distinct CDR3 sequences, 45% seen once, with 18% in the top ten. The sequence was obtained from a woman aged 55 to 70 in good health. Sequenced input: blood.

The CDR3 region is CASSLGTGIETQYF. The CDR3 DNA follows: TGCGCCAGCAGCCTGGGGACAGGCATTGAGACCCAGTACTTC. The chain employs TRBV4-1 and TRBJ2-5, with 8 bases matching TRBD1. This CDR3 contains 14 residues. CDR1 and CDR2 from the germline V gene are MGHRA and YSYEKL. The V gene end was trimmed by 4 bases and the J gene end by 5 bases; junction bases not matched to a gene: 6.